This is a list of T cell receptor beta chains from one sample in a study of CD8 T cells in ankylosing spondylitis. One entry per CDR3 protein results from TCRdb running MiXCR on the 5' RACE reads. The sample lists hundreds of thousands of distinct CDR3 sequences, roughly 25% seen once, with roughly 1% in the top ten. Sequenced: blood, either unsorted or a sorted T cell fraction (not recorded which). The source is a male donor with ankylosing spondylitis. Each CDR3 is given with its conserved first and last residue. D genes are given only for firm matches. Size tells how often a clone was seen (once, few, many) or the class of an expanded clone, and some rows leave it out.

j_gene,v_gene,d_gene,abundance,CDR3nt,CDR3aa
TRBJ2-1,TRBV7-9,.,.,TGTGCCAGCAGCTTAGATATCAATGAGCAGTTCTTC,CASSLDINEQFF
TRBJ2-3,TRBV29-1,.,few,TGCAGCGCCTCGGCCCTGGGAGCAGATACGCAGTATTTT,CSASALGADTQYF
TRBJ2-1,TRBV3-1,.,few,TGTGCCAGCAGCCCAAGATTGGGGGGCTCTATTAAGAATGAGCAGTTCTTC,CASSPRLGGSIKNEQFF
TRBJ1-2,TRBV20-1,TRBD1,.,TGCAGTGCTAGAGGGAACAGGGGTGGCTACACCTTC,CSARGNRGGYTF
TRBJ1-4,TRBV12-3/TRBV12-4,TRBD1,.,TGTGCCAGCAGTCCACAGGGGGCCCATGAAAAACTGTTTTTT,CASSPQGAHEKLFF
TRBJ2-1,TRBV5-1,.,.,TGCGCCAGCAGCTCCTTCTTCGGGAGCCTCTCAGAGAATGAGCAGTTCTTC,CASSSFFGSLSENEQFF
TRBJ2-2,TRBV20-1,.,few,TGCAGTGCTAGAGGAGGGGTCGACACCGGGGAGCTGTTTTTT,CSARGGVDTGELFF
TRBJ2-5,TRBV7-9,.,.,TGTGCCAGCAGCTTAGGGACGGGAACTAAAGAGACCCAGTACTTC,CASSLGTGTKETQYF
TRBJ1-5,TRBV7-8,.,few,TGTGCCAGCAGCTCCCTACACGGGAAGGGCAATCAGCCCCAGCATTTT,CASSSLHGKGNQPQHF
TRBJ2-7,TRBV12-3/TRBV12-4,.,few,TGTGCCAGCAGCTTAAAAATAGGCGGGTCCTACGAGCAGTACTTC,CASSLKIGGSYEQYF
TRBJ1-4,TRBV10-3,TRBD1,few,TGTGCCATCAGGCCGGGACAGGGGAATGAAAAACTGTTTTTT,CAIRPGQGNEKLFF
TRBJ2-3,TRBV20-1,TRBD2,.,TGCAGTGCTAGACCCCATAGCGGGACTGGGAATACGCAGTATTTT,CSARPHSGTGNTQYF
TRBJ2-7,TRBV20-1,.,few,TGCAGTGCTAGTTCGAGTAGCGGATTTTACGAGCAGTACTTC,CSASSSSGFYEQYF
TRBJ2-5,TRBV3-1,.,.,TGTGCCAGCAGCCCATTCGTCCCGGGACAACTAGCCCGAAAGACCCAGTACTTC,CASSPFVPGQLARKTQYF
TRBJ2-5,TRBV27,TRBD2,.,TGTGCCAGCAGTTTGAGCGGGAAGGGGGAGACCCAGTACTTC,CASSLSGKGETQYF
TRBJ1-2,TRBV10-3,.,.,TGTGCCATCAGTGAGAATACGGCAGGCTATGGCTACACCTTC,CAISENTAGYGYTF
TRBJ2-3,TRBV5-1,TRBD1,.,TGCGCCAGCAGCCCCGGGACAGGGGGCCTTAGCACAGATACGCAGTATTTT,CASSPGTGGLSTDTQYF
TRBJ2-7,TRBV10-1,TRBD1,.,TGCGCCAGCAATTCGGGACAGGCACCCTACGAGCAGTACTTC,CASNSGQAPYEQYF
TRBJ1-2,TRBV5-5,.,few,TGTGCCAGCAGCTCAGACCTGACAGACCTGGGGATTAACTATGGCTACACCTTC,CASSSDLTDLGINYGYTF
TRBJ2-5,TRBV6-1,.,.,TGTGCCAGCAGCTCGGTCGGGGTAGCCCAAGAGACCCAGTACTTC,CASSSVGVAQETQYF
TRBJ2-2,TRBV20-1,TRBD1,.,TGCAGTGCTAGAGGACAGGGGCAGGGCACCGGGGAGCTGTTTTTT,CSARGQGQGTGELFF
TRBJ1-2,TRBV7-6,.,few,TGTGCCAGCAGCTTAGCGTTCAGCTATGGCTACACCTTC,CASSLAFSYGYTF
TRBJ2-6,TRBV27,.,.,TGTGCCAGCAGTTCAACCGGGGGACGGTGGAACTCTGGGGCCAACGTCCTGACTTTC,CASSSTGGRWNSGANVLTF
TRBJ2-1,TRBV7-8,.,many,TGTGCCAGCAGCCTAATTGTAGGTAGCTCGTCCTACAATGAGCAGTTCTTC,CASSLIVGSSSYNEQFF
TRBJ2-3,TRBV11-2,TRBD2,.,TGTGCCAGCAGCTTAGATAGCGGGGAGGAGGATACGCAGTATTTT,CASSLDSGEEDTQYF
TRBJ1-5,TRBV3-1,.,.,TGTGCCAGCAGCCAACAGATCCACCAGCCCCAGCATTTT,CASSQQIHQPQHF
TRBJ1-5,TRBV27,.,few,TGTGCCAGCAGTTTTCTATTTCAGCCCCAGCATTTT,CASSFLFQPQHF
TRBJ2-2,TRBV6-2/TRBV6-3,.,few,TGTGCCAGCAGTGACCGATCTAACACCGGGGAGCTGTTTTTT,CASSDRSNTGELFF
TRBJ1-2,TRBV5-4,.,.,TGTGCCAGCAATTTAAGGGGCGATAACTATGGCTACACCTTC,CASNLRGDNYGYTF